This section outlines one T cell receptor beta chain sequence together with its context. This record belongs to a study of cytomegalovirus exposure and HLA in healthy donors. PCR primers comprised 60 Vbeta and 13 Jbeta primers. Some clones are missing from TCRdb's copy, which holds only in-frame ones; the method was immunoSEQ multiplex PCR. This sample has about 180,000 clones, with 80% found just once. From germline, CDR1 is LGHNA and CDR2 YSLEER. The CDR3 sequence is 16 residues long. V lost 6 bases and J lost 7, with 22 bases in between. The J gene is TRBJ2-1, the V gene TRBV4-3; possible D gene TRBD2, 6 bases. The material sequenced was PBMCs. This receptor was obtained from a man between 25 and 39 years old in good health and CMV-seronegative. The CDR3 spells CASRFLGSGPENEQFF. The CDR3 DNA follows: TGCGCCAGCAGGTTTCTCGGGAGCGGCCCTGAGAATGAGCAGTTCTTC.